This TCR beta chain derives from a study of CD8 T cells in Susac syndrome. This CDR3 is built from 15 residues. Trimming at V came to 0 bases and at J to 2 bases, leaving 3 bases not matched to a gene. Germline assignment: CDR1 SGHDT and CDR2 YYEEEE. An amount of RNA that ranged from about 0.45 to 1 ug was reverse transcribed with random hexamers. TCRdb passed the immunoSEQ multiplex PCR reads through MiXCR, listing each CDR3 protein once. The data show 150,000 to 200,000 distinct CDR3 sequences, roughly 90% seen once. Sequencing was done on a sample of CD4+ T cells from PBMCs. The chain is built from TRBV5-6 and TRBJ2-7; TRBD2 aligns across 9 bases. The TCR comes from a human donor with Susac syndrome. The chain's CDR3 is CASSLGPSGTYEQYF. The DNA for the CDR3 is TGTGCCAGCAGCTTGGGGCCTAGCGGGACCTACGAGCAGTACTTC. The full variable domain, in which reference TRBV5-6 and TRBJ2-7 provide the parts outside the CDR3, is DAGVTQSPTHLIKTRGQQVTLRCSPKSGHDTVSWYQQALGQGPQFIFQYYEEEERQRGNFPDRFSGHQFPNYSSELNVNALLLGDSALYLCASSLGPSGTYEQYFGPGTRLTVT.